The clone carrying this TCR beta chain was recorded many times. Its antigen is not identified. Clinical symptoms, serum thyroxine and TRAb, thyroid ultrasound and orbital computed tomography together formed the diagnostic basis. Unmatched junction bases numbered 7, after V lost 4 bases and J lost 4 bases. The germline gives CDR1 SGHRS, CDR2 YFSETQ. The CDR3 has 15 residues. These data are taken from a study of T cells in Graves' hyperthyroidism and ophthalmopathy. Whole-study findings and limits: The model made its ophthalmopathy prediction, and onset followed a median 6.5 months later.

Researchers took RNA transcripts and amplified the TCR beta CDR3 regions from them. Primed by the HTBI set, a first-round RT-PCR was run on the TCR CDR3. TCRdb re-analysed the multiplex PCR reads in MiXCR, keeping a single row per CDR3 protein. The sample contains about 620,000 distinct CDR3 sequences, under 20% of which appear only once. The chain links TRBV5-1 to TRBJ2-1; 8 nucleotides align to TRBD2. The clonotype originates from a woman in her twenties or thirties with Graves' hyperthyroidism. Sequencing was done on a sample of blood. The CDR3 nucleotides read TGCGCCAGCAGCCCTAGCGGGTCAATGTACAATGAGCAGTTCTTC. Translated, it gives CASSPSGSMYNEQFF.